One sample yielded the 5 T cell receptor beta chains listed below, sequenced in a study of blood T cell repertoires in COVID-19. Generated by immunoSEQ multiplex PCR, the TCRdb table keeps only in-frame clones and is missing some. The sample records 300,000 to 400,000 clones, roughly 84% being singletons. Sequencing was carried out using PBMCs or T cells enriched from blood (not recorded which). Receptors originate from a woman in her 30s who had recovered from COVID-19.

This clone appeared a single time. The J gene is TRBJ1-1, the V gene TRBV28; D is possibly TRBD1 (6 bases). This CDR3 has 13 residues. Germline V gives CDR1 MDHEN, CDR2 SYDVKM. Trimming removed 3 bases at V and 5 bases at J, with 10 bases between. CDR3 in DNA: TGTGCCAGCAGTTTTGGCCAGGGGACTGAAGCTTTCTTT. It yields the protein CASSFGQGTEAFF.

The chain couples TRBV30 to TRBJ1-2; TRBD1 agrees at 9 bases. With 3 bases clipped from V and 3 bases from J, the junction kept 8 bases outside the gene matches. This CDR3 has 15 amino acids. Germline V gene sequence: CDR1 GTSNPN, CDR2 SVGIG (reference sequence). The CDR3 coding sequence is TGTGCCTGGAGGGGACTACAGGGGGCTGACTATGGCTACACCTTC. It translates to CAWRGLQGADYGYTF.

CDR3 loop: CASSQSMTELNQPQHF. DNA for the CDR3: TGTGCCAGCAGCCAATCGATGACAGAATTAAATCAGCCCCAGCATTTT. The chain has TRBV16 and TRBJ1-5; D is possibly TRBD1 (5 bases). This CDR3 region has 16 residues. The V gene lost 0 bases and the J gene lost 4 bases, with 13 bases spanning the gap. Germline loops: CDR1 KGHSY, CDR2 FQNENV.

This clone appeared a single time. This chain uses TRBV13 with TRBJ2-7; D perhaps matches TRBD2 (6 bases). The CDR3 extends over 15 amino acids. Per the germline V gene, CDR1 is PRHDT and CDR2 is FYEKMQ (reference sequence). Trimming pared 5 bases from V and 6 bases from J, leaving 20 bases between. The CDR3 DNA follows: TGTGCCAGCAGCCCCCACCTCCCCCCCGGGGGCGAGCAGTACTTC. Translated, it gives CASSPHLPPGGEQYF.

The gene calls are TRBV15 and TRBJ1-3; 7 bases match TRBD1. From germline, CDR1 is LNHNV and CDR2 YYDKDF (reference sequence). CDR3 length: 16 amino acids. V dropped 1 base and J dropped 10; count of bases not matched to a gene: 13. CDR3 nucleotide sequence: TGTGCCACCAGCAGAGGGGGGACAGCGACAGGGAAGACCATATATTTT. Residues: CATSRGGTATGKTIYF.